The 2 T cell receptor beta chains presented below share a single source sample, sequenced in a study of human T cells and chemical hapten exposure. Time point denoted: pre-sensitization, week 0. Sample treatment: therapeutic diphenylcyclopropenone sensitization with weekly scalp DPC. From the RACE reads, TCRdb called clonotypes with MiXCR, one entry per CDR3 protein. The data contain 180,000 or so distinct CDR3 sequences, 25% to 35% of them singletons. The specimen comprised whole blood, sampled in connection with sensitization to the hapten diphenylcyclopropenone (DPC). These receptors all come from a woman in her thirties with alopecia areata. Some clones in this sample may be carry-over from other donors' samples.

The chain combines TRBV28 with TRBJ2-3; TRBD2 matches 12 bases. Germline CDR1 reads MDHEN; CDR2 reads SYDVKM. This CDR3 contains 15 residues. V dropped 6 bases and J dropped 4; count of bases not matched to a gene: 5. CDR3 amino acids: CASRASGRGADTQYF. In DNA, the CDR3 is TGTGCCAGCAGGGCTAGCGGGAGGGGTGCAGATACGCAGTATTTT.

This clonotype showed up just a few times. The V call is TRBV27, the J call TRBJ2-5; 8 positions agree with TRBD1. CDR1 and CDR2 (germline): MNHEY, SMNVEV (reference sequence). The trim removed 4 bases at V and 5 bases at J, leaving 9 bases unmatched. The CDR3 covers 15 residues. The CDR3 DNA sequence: TGTGCCAGCAGTTCCTACGGACAGGGCGTGGAGACCCAGTACTTC. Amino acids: CASSSYGQGVETQYF.